This TCR beta chain was recorded in a study of T cells in tumors after PD-1 blockade. Whole-study context: Patients received pembrolizumab 200 mg every 3 weeks or cemiplimab 350 mg every 2 weeks.

TCRdb's table, derived via immunoSEQ multiplex PCR, lists solely in-frame clones and lacks some. The profile shows roughly 47,000 clones, more than 70% of them singletons. Per germline, CDR1 SQVTM and CDR2 ANQGSEA. Trimming took off 3 bases at V and 8 bases at J, with 16 bases between the two ends. The CDR3 contains 13 residues. This receptor was taken from a human donor with basal cell carcinoma. The sequenced sample was PBMCs, obtained before anti-PD-1 treatment. The chain is built from TRBV29-1 and TRBJ2-5, with a possible D match to TRBD2 (6 bases). The CDR3 loop reads CSVDQGGVGTQYF. The DNA of the CDR3 is TGCAGCGTTGATCAGGGCGGGGTTGGTACCCAGTACTTC.